These 13 T cell receptor beta chains were sequenced from one sample in a study of blood T cell repertoires in COVID-19. Sequenced by immunoSEQ multiplex PCR; TCRdb stores in-frame clones only, minus some. The data show tens of thousands of clones, roughly 84% seen once. Sequencing was performed on peripheral blood. Receptors were obtained from a man aged 50 to 60 with acute or convalescent COVID-19.

Points on this clone: One junction end does not reproduce the germline sequence, and a read error may be involved. The rearrangement uses TRBV6-5 and TRBJ1-2; D perhaps matches TRBD1 (6 bases). From germline, CDR1 is MNHEY and CDR2 SVGAGI. The CDR3 has 13 residues. This chain's CDR3 is CASRDMGVYGHTF. CDR3 nucleotides: TGTGCCAGCCGGGACATGGGGGTCTATGGCCACACCTTC.

This clone was counted a single time. V is TRBV7-3 and J is TRBJ2-2; 9 nucleotides match TRBD1. The CDR3 spans 16 residues. V gave up 2 bases and J gave up 3 bases; unmatched junction bases: 4. The V gene's germline CDR1 is SGHTA and CDR2 FQGTGA. The CDR3, as DNA: TGTGCCAGCAGCTTAGTGTGGGACAGGGACACCGGGGAGCTGTTTTTT. This sequence encodes CASSLVWDRDTGELFF.

This clone is termed medium-sized. This rearrangement joins TRBV4-1 to TRBJ2-7; 15 positions match TRBD2. The V and J ends lost 4 bases and 3 bases, in that order; junction bases with no gene match: 19. The CDR3 has 21 amino acids. Looked up from germline, CDR1 is MGHRA and CDR2 is YSYEKL. This CDR3 reads CASSRGPPMGLAGGELYEQYF. The CDR3 DNA reads TGCGCCAGCAGCCGCGGACCGCCTATGGGACTAGCGGGAGGTGAACTCTACGAGCAGTACTTC.

The chain is built from TRBV15 and TRBJ2-3; TRBD1 agrees at 7 bases. Losses at the gene ends were 2 bases for V and 2 bases for J; bases not matched to a gene: 7. The CDR3 runs 16 residues. From germline, CDR1 is LNHNV and CDR2 YYDKDF (reference sequence). CDR3 loop: CATSRPVDRFTDTQYF. CDR3 coding DNA: TGTGCCACCAGCAGACCCGTGGACAGGTTCACAGATACGCAGTATTTT.

The V and J genes are TRBV7-3 and TRBJ1-1, with D possibly being TRBD1 (6 bases). This CDR3 is 13 amino acids long. V dropped 4 bases and J dropped 4 bases, with 10 bases sitting between them. Per germline, CDR1 SGHTA and CDR2 FQGTGA. The CDR3 DNA reads as TGTGCCAGCAGCTCCACAGGGTCCACTGAAGCTTTCTTT. This translates into CASSSTGSTEAFF.

This sequence joins TRBV7-3 and TRBJ2-3; 7 nucleotides line up with TRBD2. CDR1 SGHTA and CDR2 FQGTGA come from the germline V gene. The junction had 9 bases not matched to a gene; V was cut back by 4 bases and J by 5 bases. The CDR3 totals 15 residues. The CDR3 bases are TGTGCCAGCAGCTCGGCGGGAGTGGGAGAAGATACGCAGTATTTT. Residues: CASSSAGVGEDTQYF. Filled out from reference TRBV7-3 and TRBJ2-3, the complete variable domain reads GAGVSQTPSNKVTEKGKYVELRCDPISGHTALYWYRQSLGQGPEFLIYFQGTGAADDSGLPNDRFFAVRPEGSVSTLKIQRTERGDSAVYLCASSSAGVGEDTQYFGPGTRLTVL.

This clone was counted between two and nine times. The chain is built from TRBV7-9 and TRBJ1-1; D uncertain. Trimming pared 7 bases from V and 0 bases from J, leaving 6 bases between. Germline V gene lookup returns CDR1 SEHNR and CDR2 FQNEAQ (reference sequence). The CDR3 is 12 amino acids. Here the CDR3 reads CASKQMNTEAFF. The CDR3 nucleotides are TGTGCCAGCAAACAGATGAACACTGAAGCTTTCTTT.

The rearrangement links TRBV10-3 to TRBJ1-5, with 8 bases identical to TRBD1. This CDR3 has 13 amino acids. The trim removed 10 bases at V and 5 bases at J, leaving 7 bases unmatched. Germline lookup yields CDR1 ENHRY and CDR2 SYGVKD. CDR3 amino acids: CATGQGRDQPQHF. The CDR3 DNA sequence: TGTGCCACAGGACAGGGACGGGATCAGCCCCAGCATTTT.

The genes are TRBV2 and TRBJ1-5, with unresolved D. Deletions cut 6 bases from V and 2 bases from J, with 11 bases between. The CDR3 sequence is 14 residues long. Germline V gives CDR1 SNHLY, CDR2 FYNNEI. CDR3 DNA: TGTGCCAGCAGCCTTACTAGGGGCAATCAGCCCCAGCATTTT. As protein: CASSLTRGNQPQHF.

The rearrangement joins TRBV27 to TRBJ2-5, with D tentatively TRBD2 (7 bases). Germline V lookup: CDR1 MNHEY, CDR2 SMNVEV (reference sequence). CDR3 length: 15 residues. V lost 4 bases to trimming and J lost 1 base, with 13 bases between them. The CDR3 DNA is TGTGCCAGCAGTTCCCCGGGGGGCGGCCAAGAGACCCAGTACTTC. Translated: CASSSPGGGQETQYF.

The rearrangement links TRBV4-2 to TRBJ1-2, with a tentative D call TRBD1 (5 bases). CDR3 length equals 15 residues. Trimming pared 1 base from V and 7 bases from J, leaving 16 bases between. CDR1 and CDR2 from the germline V gene are LGHNA and YNFKEQ. CDR3 DNA sequence: TGTGCCAGCAGCCAAGGAAGGGGAGGGGTGTCTGGCTACACCTTC. Protein product: CASSQGRGGVSGYTF.

The V call is TRBV7-9, the J call TRBJ2-3, with 9 positions matching TRBD1. Germline trimming cut 2 bases from V and 1 base from J; bases unmatched to any gene: 1. Germline-derived CDR1 and CDR2 are SEHNR and FQNEAQ (reference sequence). The CDR3 is made up of 15 amino acids. The CDR3 DNA reads TGTGCCAGCAGCTTAAGGACAGGGGGCACAGATACGCAGTATTTT. This codes for CASSLRTGGTDTQYF. Using reference TRBV7-9 and TRBJ2-3 for the parts outside the CDR3, the full variable domain is DTGVSQNPRHKITKRGQNVTFRCDPISEHNRLYWYRQTLGQGPEFLTYFQNEAQLEKSRLLSDRFSAERPKGSFSTLEIQRTEQGDSAMYLCASSLRTGGTDTQYFGPGTRLTVL.

J is TRBJ1-5 and V is TRBV27; 9 nucleotides align to TRBD1. The CDR3 is made up of 15 amino acids. The germline V gene has CDR1 MNHEY and CDR2 SMNVEV (reference sequence). Trimming took 2 bases from V and 7 from J; bases not matched to a gene: 6. CDR3 protein: CASSLGQGWGQPQHF. CDR3 coding DNA: TGTGCCAGCAGTTTAGGACAGGGGTGGGGGCAGCCCCAGCATTTT.